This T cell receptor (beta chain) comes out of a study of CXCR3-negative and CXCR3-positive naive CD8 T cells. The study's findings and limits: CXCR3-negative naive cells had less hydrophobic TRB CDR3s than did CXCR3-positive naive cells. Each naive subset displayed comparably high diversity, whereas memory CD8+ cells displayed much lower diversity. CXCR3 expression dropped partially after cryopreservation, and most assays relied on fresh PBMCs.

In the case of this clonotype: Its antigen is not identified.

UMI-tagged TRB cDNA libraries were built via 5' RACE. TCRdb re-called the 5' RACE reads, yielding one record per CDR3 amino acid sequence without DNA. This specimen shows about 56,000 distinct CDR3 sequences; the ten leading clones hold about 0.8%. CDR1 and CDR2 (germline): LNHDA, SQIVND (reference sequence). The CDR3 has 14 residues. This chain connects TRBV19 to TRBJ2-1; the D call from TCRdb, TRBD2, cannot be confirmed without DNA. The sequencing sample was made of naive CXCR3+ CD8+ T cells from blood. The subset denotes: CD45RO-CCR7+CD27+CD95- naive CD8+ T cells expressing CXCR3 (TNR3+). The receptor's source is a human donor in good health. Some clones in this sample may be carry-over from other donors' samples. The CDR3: CASSMASGNNEQFF.